This T cell receptor (beta chain) comes out of a study of T cell changes during pregnancy in multiple sclerosis. This table comes from immunoSEQ multiplex PCR, and its TCRdb copy is limited to in-frame clones, with some not included. The sample contains about 57,000 clones, approximately 90% of which appear only once. V was cut by 2 bases and J by 8 bases, with 12 bases left in between. Germline CDR1 and CDR2: SGHTA and FQGNSA. This CDR3 region has 13 residues. This clone appeared once. The chain has TRBV7-2 and TRBJ1-2; D unresolved. The sequencing used CD4+ T cells from peripheral blood mononuclear cells, collected in the second trimester of pregnancy. The sequence came from a female donor with multiple sclerosis, enrolled in a pregnancy study. This CDR3 reads CASSLNSQRGYTF. CDR3 sequence (DNA): TGTGCCAGCAGCTTAAATTCACAACGAGGCTACACCTTC.